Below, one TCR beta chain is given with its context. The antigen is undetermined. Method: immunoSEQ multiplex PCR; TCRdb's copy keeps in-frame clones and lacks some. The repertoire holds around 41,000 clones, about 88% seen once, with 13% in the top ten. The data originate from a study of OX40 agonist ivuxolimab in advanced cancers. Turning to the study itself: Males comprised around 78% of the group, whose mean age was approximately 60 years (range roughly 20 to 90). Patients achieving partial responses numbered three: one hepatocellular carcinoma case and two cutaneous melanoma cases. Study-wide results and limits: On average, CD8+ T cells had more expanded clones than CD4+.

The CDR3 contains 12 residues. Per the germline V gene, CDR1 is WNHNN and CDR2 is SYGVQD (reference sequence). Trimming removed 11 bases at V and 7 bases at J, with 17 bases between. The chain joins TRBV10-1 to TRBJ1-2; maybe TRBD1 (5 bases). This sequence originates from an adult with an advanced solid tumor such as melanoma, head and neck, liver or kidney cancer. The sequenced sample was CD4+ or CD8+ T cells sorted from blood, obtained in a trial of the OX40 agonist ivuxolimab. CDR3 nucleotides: TGCGCCCCTCCGGGGCGGGTCATTGGCTACACCTTC. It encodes CAPPGRVIGYTF.